The 2 T cell receptor beta chains given below trace back to one sample, sequenced in a study of T cell changes during pregnancy in multiple sclerosis (dated by TCRdb to between 2018 and 2021). To prepare the library, the immunoSEQ multiplex PCR assay was applied. Imported from immuneACCESS, the table was reduced by TCRdb to in-frame sequences with V and J called. These copies leave out some clones; in studies compared against another copy, an unresolved V gene accounts for under half, and the cause of the remainder is not known. Within this sample are roughly 70,000 clones, with 75% to 90% of them counted one time only. The ten largest clones take up about 3.5% of the sample. The input for sequencing was peripheral blood, taken before pregnancy. All receptors derive from a female donor with multiple sclerosis, enrolled in a pregnancy study.

This clone was seen once. The rearrangement links TRBV4-2 to TRBJ2-7; a weak D match, TRBD2 (6 bases). Germline V gene lookup returns CDR1 LGHNA and CDR2 YNFKEQ. Trimming cost V 1 base and J 1 base, with 8 bases left between them. The CDR3 is 14 amino acids. The CDR3 region is CASSQVAESYEQYF. The CDR3 nucleotides are TGTGCCAGCAGCCAAGTAGCGGAGTCCTACGAGCAGTACTTC.

V usage is TRBV4-3 and J usage is TRBJ2-3, with TRBD2 matching 9 bases. V dropped 0 bases and J dropped 5; count of bases not matched to a gene: 15. From germline, CDR1 is LGHNA and CDR2 YSLEER. The CDR3 is 19 amino acids. The CDR3 reads CASSQDIRGGAGFEDTQYF. CDR3 nucleotide sequence: TGCGCCAGCAGCCAAGATATACGCGGGGGGGCCGGATTTGAAGATACGCAGTATTTT.